The 2 T cell receptor beta chains below were found in one sample sequenced in a study of shared clonotypes between healthy human individuals. Sequencing used immunoSEQ multiplex PCR; TCRdb keeps in-frame clones, though not all of them. This sample yields 950,000 to 1,100,000 clones, of which about 77% are seen a single time; over 1.3% belongs to the top ten. The sample comprised memory CD4+ T cells sorted from blood. Indicated subset: CD45RA-negative fraction. The receptors stem from a man between 18 and 35 years old in good health.

Regarding this clone: A much larger clone differs by one base, so this may be a read error. Other DNA sequences in the sample encode the same CDR3. This chain joins TRBV7-9 and TRBJ2-2; D unresolved. This CDR3 region has 12 residues. Germline CDR1 is SEHNR and CDR2 is FQNEAQ (reference sequence). Trimming removed 1 base at V and 4 bases at J, with 1 base between. The CDR3 protein is CASSLGTGELFF. In DNA form, the CDR3 reads TGTGCCAGCAGCTTAGGCACCGGGGAGCTGTTTTTT.

The J gene is TRBJ2-4, the V gene TRBV5-8, with TRBD1 matching over 7 bases. The CDR3 covers 15 residues. The germline V gene has CDR1 SGHTS and CDR2 YDEGEE. Trimming took 7 bases from V and 0 from J; bases not matched to a gene: 7. The CDR3 DNA is TGTGCCAGCGGACAGGAAATTCTAGCCAAAAACATTCAGTACTTC. This sequence encodes CASGQEILAKNIQYF. Drawing the rest from reference TRBV5-8 and TRBJ2-4, the complete variable domain is EAGVTQSPTHLIKTRGQQATLRCSPISGHTSVYWYQQALGLGLQFLLWYDEGEERNRGNFPPRFSGRQFPNYSSELNVNALELEDSALYLCASGQEILAKNIQYFGAGTRLSVL.